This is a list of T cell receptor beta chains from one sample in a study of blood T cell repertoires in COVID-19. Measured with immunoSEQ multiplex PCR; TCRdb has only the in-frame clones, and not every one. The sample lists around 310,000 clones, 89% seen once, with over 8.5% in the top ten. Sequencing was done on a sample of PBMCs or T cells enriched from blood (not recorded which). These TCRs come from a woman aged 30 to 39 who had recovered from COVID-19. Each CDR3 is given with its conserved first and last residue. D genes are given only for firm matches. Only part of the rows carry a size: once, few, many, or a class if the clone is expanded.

CDR3 DNA: TGTGCCAGCAGATACGGGACTAGGGTCCCCGGGGAGCTGTTTTTT
CDR3 protein: CASRYGTRVPGELFF
clone size: .
V gene: TRBV6-6
J gene: TRBJ2-2
CDR3 length: 15
D gene: TRBD2

CDR3 DNA: TGTGCCAGTACCGTGACTAGCGGGAGCTACAATGAGCAGTTCTTC
CDR3 protein: CASTVTSGSYNEQFF
clone size: .
V gene: TRBV19
J gene: TRBJ2-1
CDR3 length: 15
D gene: TRBD2

CDR3 DNA: TGTGCCAGCAGCTTGGTGACTAGGGTGCAGTACTTC
CDR3 protein: CASSLVTRVQYF
clone size: once
V gene: TRBV5-5
J gene: TRBJ2-7
CDR3 length: 12
D gene: .

CDR3 DNA: TGCAGTGCTAGTACACAGGGTCTGTCTGGGGCCAACGTCCTGACTTTC
CDR3 protein: CSASTQGLSGANVLTF
clone size: .
V gene: TRBV20-1
J gene: TRBJ2-6
CDR3 length: 16
D gene: .

CDR3 DNA: TGTGCCACCAGCAGAGGACTAGCGGGAGGCTACGAGCAGTACTTC
CDR3 protein: CATSRGLAGGYEQYF
clone size: few
V gene: TRBV15
J gene: TRBJ2-7
CDR3 length: 15
D gene: TRBD2

CDR3 DNA: TGTGCCAGCACCTTGAGGGTCTCCTACAATGAGCAGTTCTTC
CDR3 protein: CASTLRVSYNEQFF
clone size: .
V gene: TRBV6-5
J gene: TRBJ2-1
CDR3 length: 14
D gene: .

CDR3 DNA: TGTGCCATCGCTTTGGGGAGTCCTGGAAACACCATATATTTT
CDR3 protein: CAIALGSPGNTIYF
clone size: .
V gene: TRBV10-3
J gene: TRBJ1-3
CDR3 length: 14
D gene: .

CDR3 DNA: TGCGCCAGCAGCCAAGAGAGTAGCGGGACCTACAATGAGCAGTTCTTC
CDR3 protein: CASSQESSGTYNEQFF
clone size: .
V gene: TRBV4-1
J gene: TRBJ2-1
CDR3 length: 16
D gene: TRBD2

CDR3 DNA: TGTGCTAGCAGCAAAGGTACTTCTTACCTCGGGAATGAGCAGTTCTTC
CDR3 protein: CASSKGTSYLGNEQFF
clone size: .
V gene: TRBV7-7
J gene: TRBJ2-1
CDR3 length: 16
D gene: .

CDR3 DNA: TGTGCCAGCAGTATCGGTTTAACCCAGTACTTC
CDR3 protein: CASSIGLTQYF
clone size: .
V gene: TRBV5-6
J gene: TRBJ2-5
CDR3 length: 11
D gene: .

CDR3 DNA: TGTGCCAGCAGTTTACGGTGGGGCGGAGAGACCCAGTACTTC
CDR3 protein: CASSLRWGGETQYF
clone size: .
V gene: TRBV27
J gene: TRBJ2-5
CDR3 length: 14
D gene: .

CDR3 DNA: TGTGCCAGCAGTCTTGGACAGAGCTACGAGCAGTACTTC
CDR3 protein: CASSLGQSYEQYF
clone size: once
V gene: TRBV28
J gene: TRBJ2-7
CDR3 length: 13
D gene: .